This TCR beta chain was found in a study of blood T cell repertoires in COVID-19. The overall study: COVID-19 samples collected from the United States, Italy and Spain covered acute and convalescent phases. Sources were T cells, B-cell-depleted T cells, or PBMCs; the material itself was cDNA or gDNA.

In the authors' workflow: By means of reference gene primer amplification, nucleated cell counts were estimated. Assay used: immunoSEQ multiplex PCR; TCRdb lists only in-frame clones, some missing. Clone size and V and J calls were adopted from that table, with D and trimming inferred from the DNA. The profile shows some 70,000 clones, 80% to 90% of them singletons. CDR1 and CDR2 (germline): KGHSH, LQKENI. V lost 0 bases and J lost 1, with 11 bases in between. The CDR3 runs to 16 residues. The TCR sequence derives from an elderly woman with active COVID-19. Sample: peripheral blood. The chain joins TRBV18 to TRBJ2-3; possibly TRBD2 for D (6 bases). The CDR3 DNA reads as TGTGCCAGCTCACCACCGCTCGGGACTGGCACAGATACGCAGTATTTT. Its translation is CASSPPLGTGTDTQYF. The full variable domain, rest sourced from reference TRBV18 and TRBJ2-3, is NAGVMQNPRHLVRRRGQEARLRCSPMKGHSHVYWYRQLPEEGLKFMVYLQKENIIDESGMPKERFSAEFPKEGPSILRIQQVVRGDSAAYFCASSPPLGTGTDTQYFGPGTRLTVL.